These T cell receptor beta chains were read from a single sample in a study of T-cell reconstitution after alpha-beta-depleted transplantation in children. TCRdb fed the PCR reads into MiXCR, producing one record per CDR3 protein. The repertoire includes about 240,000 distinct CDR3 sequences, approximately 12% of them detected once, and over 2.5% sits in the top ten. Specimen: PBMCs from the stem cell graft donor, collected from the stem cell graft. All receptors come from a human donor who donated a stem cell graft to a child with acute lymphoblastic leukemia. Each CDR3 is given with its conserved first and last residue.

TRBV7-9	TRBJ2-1	CASSLTVGEEQFF
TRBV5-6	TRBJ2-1	CASSSDLAGGSYNEQFF
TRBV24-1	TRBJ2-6	CATSDRMTGANVLTF
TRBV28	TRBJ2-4	CASNQASGNKNIQYF
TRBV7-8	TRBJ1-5	CASSLGHGSNQPQHF
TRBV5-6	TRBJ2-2	CASSFRRAVNTGELFF
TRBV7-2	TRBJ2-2	CASSLLVLAPNTGELFF
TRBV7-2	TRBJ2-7	CASSLESGGRTYF
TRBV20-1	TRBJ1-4	CSAPDRSKLTTNEKLFF
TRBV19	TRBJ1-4	CASRRNQGVLTNEKLFF
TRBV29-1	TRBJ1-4	CSVGRDGTNEKLFF
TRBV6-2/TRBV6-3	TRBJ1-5	CASSSDRGAQPQHF
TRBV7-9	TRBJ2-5	CASRYRTSGTQETQYF
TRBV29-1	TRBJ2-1	CSVPRLAGEGVNEQFF
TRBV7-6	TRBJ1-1	CASSLYRPTGMLNTEAFF
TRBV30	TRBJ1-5	CAWSRVLYQPQHF
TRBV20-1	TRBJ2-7	CSATPALLWGEQYF
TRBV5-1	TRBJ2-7	CASSLGQQLPTYEQYF
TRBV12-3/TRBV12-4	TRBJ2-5	CASSPRGREGVETQYF
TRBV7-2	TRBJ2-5	CASSPWDRPYQETQYF
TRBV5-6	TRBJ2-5	CASSGGTAVLLETQYF
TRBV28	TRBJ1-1	CASSLGQAAVIAFF
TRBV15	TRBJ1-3	CATSRVPTASGNTIYF
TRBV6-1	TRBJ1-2	CASSTALNYGYTF
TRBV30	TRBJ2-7	CAWSGQSYEQYF
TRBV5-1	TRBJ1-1	CASSLGDRGGKAFF
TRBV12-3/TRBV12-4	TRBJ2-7	CASTSVWSGDEQYF
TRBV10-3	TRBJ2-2	CAISGTGGKELFF
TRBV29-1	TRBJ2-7	CSVGGTRYEQYF
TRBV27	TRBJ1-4	CASSSPRSYNEKLFF
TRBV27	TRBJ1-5	CASSLHFIGSQGAYQPQHF
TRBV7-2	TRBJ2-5	CASSLEVFQETQYF
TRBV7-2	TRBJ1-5	CASSLVGGRGNQPQHF
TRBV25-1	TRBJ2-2	CASRHWTDGELFF
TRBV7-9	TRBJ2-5	CASSLSDRGATETQYF
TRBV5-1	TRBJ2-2	CASAEGNTGELFF
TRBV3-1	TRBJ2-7	CASSHHRDRGPSYEQYF
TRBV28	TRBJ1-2	CASASAGATYGYTF
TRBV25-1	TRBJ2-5	CASSGLHRVIQETQYF
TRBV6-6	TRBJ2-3	CASSYDLTDTQYF
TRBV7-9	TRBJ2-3	CASSFQAGATDTQYF
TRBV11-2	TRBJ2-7	CASSLGFSGTSGGYEQYF
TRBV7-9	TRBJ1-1	CASSLASPNTEAFF